These 16 T cell receptor beta chains originate from one sample sequenced in a study of blood T cell repertoires in COVID-19. This table comes from immunoSEQ multiplex PCR, and its TCRdb copy is limited to in-frame clones, with some not included. The table includes tens of thousands of clones, around 79% detected once. Sequenced input: peripheral blood. The receptor set was obtained from an elderly man with acute or convalescent COVID-19.

This chain links TRBV10-3 with TRBJ2-5, with a weak D call TRBD2 (6 bases). Trimming cost V 4 bases and J 3 bases, with 18 bases left between them. The CDR3 consists of 16 residues. Germline values: CDR1 ENHRY, CDR2 SYGVKD. The CDR3 protein is CAISGSRGIGKETQYF. The DNA of the CDR3 is TGTGCCATCAGTGGGTCCCGCGGGATAGGCAAAGAGACCCAGTACTTC.

The chain employs TRBV19 and TRBJ1-4; D is unclear. Germline CDR1 is LNHDA and CDR2 is SQIVND (reference sequence). V dropped 7 bases and J dropped 2 bases, with 8 bases sitting between them. The CDR3 consists of 13 residues. The CDR3 sequence is CASNRETNEKLFF. CDR3 DNA sequence: TGTGCCAGTAACCGAGAGACTAATGAAAAACTGTTTTTT.

The gene calls are TRBV11-3 and TRBJ2-5, with 8 positions matching TRBD2. CDR3 size: 16 residues. CDR1 and CDR2 from the germline V gene are SGHNT and YENEEA. V lost 5 bases and J lost 2; bases outside the gene matches: 10. The CDR3 DNA is TGTGCCAGCAGCCCCGGTCAGACTAGCGTTCAAGAGACCCAGTACTTC. The encoded protein is CASSPGQTSVQETQYF. Together with reference TRBV11-3 and TRBJ2-5, the CDR3 gives the full variable domain: EAGVVQSPRYKIIEKKQPVAFWCNPISGHNTLYWYLQNLGQGPELLIRYENEEAVDDSQLPKDRFSAERLKGVDSTLKIQPAELGDSAVYLCASSPGQTSVQETQYFGPGTRLLVL.

The chain joins TRBV5-1 to TRBJ2-7, with 7 nucleotides matching TRBD1. J lost 3 bases, V lost 4 bases, and 7 bases had no gene match. The CDR3 contains 14 residues. Germline V CDR1 and CDR2: SGHRS, YFSETQ. CDR3 bases: TGCGCCAGCAGCGTACCGGGACAGCACTACGAGCAGTACTTC. Translated: CASSVPGQHYEQYF.

This clone was seen a single time. The chain joins TRBV5-6 to TRBJ1-2; 7 bases are a match to TRBD1. With V trimmed by 3 bases and J by 7 bases, 9 bases remained unmatched. Per germline, CDR1 SGHDT and CDR2 YYEEEE. This CDR3 contains 14 residues. The CDR3, as DNA: TGTGCCAGCAGCTCGACTGACAGGGTGTCTGGCTACACCTTC. Protein sequence: CASSSTDRVSGYTF.

CDR3: CASSQMGGISGNTIYF. The CDR3 DNA reads TGTGCCAGCAGCCAAATGGGAGGAATCTCTGGAAACACCATATATTTT. The chain couples TRBV5-4 to TRBJ1-3; D ambiguous. The V gene's germline CDR1 is SGHNT and CDR2 YYREEE (reference sequence). Trimming took off 4 bases at V and 0 bases at J, with 14 bases between the two ends. The CDR3 is made up of 16 amino acids.

The chain recombines TRBV14 with TRBJ2-3; 8 nucleotides line up with TRBD2. The V gene end was trimmed by 0 bases and the J gene end by 8 bases; junction bases not matched to a gene: 16. Looked up from germline, CDR1 is SGHDN and CDR2 is FVKESK. CDR3 size: 18 residues. Written as DNA, the CDR3 is TGTGCCAGCAGCCAAGATTTACCCAGTGGAGCGGGGGTGATTACGCAGTATTTT. Translating gives CASSQDLPSGAGVITQYF.

The V gene is TRBV18, the J gene TRBJ1-6; 9 bases align to TRBD1. The CDR3 is 17 amino acids. V lost 4 bases, J lost 2 bases, and 6 bases stayed unmatched. In germline, CDR1 is KGHSH, CDR2 LQKENI. The CDR3 is CASSRTGEGAYNSPLHF. The DNA for the CDR3 is TGTGCCAGCTCACGGACAGGGGAAGGGGCCTATAATTCACCCCTCCACTTT.

The CDR3 loop reads CASSSGPETQYF. The CDR3 nucleotides read TGTGCCAGCAGTTCTGGGCCAGAGACCCAGTACTTC. The V gene is TRBV6-5, the J gene TRBJ2-5; D ambiguous. V was clipped by 4 bases and J by 4 bases, with 7 bases between them. Looked up from germline, CDR1 is MNHEY and CDR2 is SVGAGI. This CDR3 has 12 amino acids.

The chain uses TRBV19 and TRBJ1-1, with D perhaps matching TRBD1 (6 bases). Between the trimmed V and J ends, which lost 7 bases and 4 bases, there was a span of 13 bases. CDR3 length equals 13 residues. Germline V gene lookup returns CDR1 LNHDA and CDR2 SQIVND (reference sequence). The CDR3 DNA reads TGTGCCAGTATTAAGATGGGGGCCACTGAAGCTTTCTTT. Amino acids: CASIKMGATEAFF.

This clone turned up a few times. This chain joins TRBV10-3 and TRBJ1-1; D gene uncertain. This CDR3 has 12 residues. The germline V gene encodes CDR1 ENHRY and CDR2 SYGVKD. Trimming cost V 6 bases and J 3 bases, with 8 bases left between them. The CDR3: CAISTRDTEAFF. CDR3 DNA: TGTGCCATCAGCACGAGGGACACTGAAGCTTTCTTT.

V gene TRBV6-6 combines with J gene TRBJ1-1, with D possibly TRBD1 on 5 matching bases. Trimming left V 6 bases short and J 2 bases short, with 13 bases between. CDR1 and CDR2 (germline): MNHNY, SVGAGI (reference sequence). This CDR3 contains 14 residues. CDR3 loop: CASRDTVRNTEAFF. CDR3 DNA sequence: TGTGCCAGCAGGGACACCGTCAGAAACACTGAAGCTTTCTTT.

The genes are TRBV14 and TRBJ2-1; perhaps TRBD1 as D (5 bases). CDR1 SGHDN and CDR2 FVKESK come from the germline V gene. Trimming cost V 4 bases and J 4 bases, with 14 bases left between them. This CDR3 spans 15 amino acids. In DNA, the CDR3 is TGTGCCAGCAGCCCTTTTATGGGGCCTTACAATGAGCAGTTCTTC. The encoded protein is CASSPFMGPYNEQFF.

V usage is TRBV4-1 and J usage is TRBJ1-2; 8 bases fit TRBD1. V dropped 4 bases and J dropped 4; count of bases not matched to a gene: 14. Germline values: CDR1 MGHRA, CDR2 YSYEKL. The CDR3 consists of 17 residues. CDR3 coding DNA: TGCGCCAGCAGCCCGAGTTCATCGGACAGGGCAACCTATGGCTACACCTTC. It encodes CASSPSSSDRATYGYTF.

This clone was recorded a few times. The V call is TRBV20-1, the J call TRBJ1-3, with 7 bases aligning to TRBD1. This CDR3 is 14 amino acids long. The V gene end was trimmed by 3 bases and the J gene end by 4 bases; junction bases not matched to a gene: 6. Looked up from germline, CDR1 is DFQATT and CDR2 is SNEGSKA (reference sequence). The CDR3 nucleotides are TGCAGTGCTAGTTGGAGGGGGCGAGGAAACACCATATATTTT. As protein: CSASWRGRGNTIYF.

V gene TRBV19 combines with J gene TRBJ1-5; D remains ambiguous. The CDR3 loop spans 15 amino acids. V dropped 9 bases and J dropped 0 bases, with 15 bases sitting between them. Per the germline V gene, CDR1 is LNHDA and CDR2 is SQIVND (reference sequence). CDR3 coding DNA: TGTGCCAGCTCTAGGATGGGGAGTAGCAATCAGCCCCAGCATTTT. This sequence encodes CASSRMGSSNQPQHF.